What follows is one T cell receptor beta chain and its context. Its antigen is unknown. The data are from a study of OX40 agonist ivuxolimab in advanced cancers. Overall study: The drug used for patients, ivuxolimab, was an agonistic anti-OX40 (CD134) antibody. Study-wide points: CD8+ T cells were the subset that, on average, had more expanded clones than CD4+.

CDR3 length: 15 residues. Germline lookup yields CDR1 SNHLY and CDR2 FYNNEI. Trimming stripped 6 bases from V and 3 bases from J, with 14 bases between. TCRdb keeps only in-frame clones here, not all; method: immunoSEQ multiplex PCR. Of approximately 60,000 clones in the sample, more than 80% were seen once. V gene TRBV2 combines with J gene TRBJ2-2; the D is unclear. The sample here was CD4+ or CD8+ T cells sorted from blood, taken in a trial of the OX40 agonist ivuxolimab. The clonotype was recovered from an adult with an advanced solid tumor such as melanoma, head and neck, liver or kidney cancer. CDR3 amino acids: CASRIRVTHTGELFF. CDR3 in DNA: TGTGCCAGCAGGATCCGGGTAACGCACACCGGGGAGCTGTTTTTT.